This TCR beta chain was sequenced in a study of PD-1 blockade in mismatch repair-deficient tumors. Study-level background: Enrolled about 2012-2016, patients had progressing, pretreated mismatch repair-deficient cancers of 12 types. General study points: Tumor-resident clones, often absent from pretreatment blood, expanded after pembrolizumab and then contracted.

Using immunoSEQ multiplex PCR, the repertoire was profiled, and TCRdb retains in-frame clones only, with some absent. The sample has around 110,000 clones; around 80% are singletons. As to this clone: The antigen is undetermined.

CDR1 is SGHDT and CDR2 is YYEEEE in the germline V gene. J was trimmed by 3 bases and V by 2 bases; bases with no gene match: 2. The CDR3 has 15 residues. All patients were mismatch repair deficient, assessed by either PCR or immunohistochemistry. The TCR-sequenced patients were a few responders to pembrolizumab. The TCR originated in an adult with mismatch repair-deficient cancer. The starting material was peripheral blood, obtained approximately 64 weeks after starting pembrolizumab. This chain joins TRBV5-6 and TRBJ2-3; TRBD1 matches at 11 bases. The CDR3 nucleotides are TGTGCCAGCAGCTTCGGACAGGGGGCGACAGATACGCAGTATTTT. Translated: CASSFGQGATDTQYF.